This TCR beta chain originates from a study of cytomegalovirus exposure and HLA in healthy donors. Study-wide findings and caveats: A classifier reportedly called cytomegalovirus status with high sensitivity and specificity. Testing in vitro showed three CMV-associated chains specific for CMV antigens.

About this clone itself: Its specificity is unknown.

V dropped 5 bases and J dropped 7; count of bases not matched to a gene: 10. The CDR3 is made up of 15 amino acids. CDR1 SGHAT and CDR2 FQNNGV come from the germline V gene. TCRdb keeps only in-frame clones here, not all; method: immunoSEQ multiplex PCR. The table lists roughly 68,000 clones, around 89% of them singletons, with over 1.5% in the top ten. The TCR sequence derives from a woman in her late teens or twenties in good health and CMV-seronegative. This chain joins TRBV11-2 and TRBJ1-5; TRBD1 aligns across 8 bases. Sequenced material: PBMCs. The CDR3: CASSRDGGQGQPQHF. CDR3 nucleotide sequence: TGTGCCAGCAGCCGTGACGGAGGACAGGGACAGCCCCAGCATTTT. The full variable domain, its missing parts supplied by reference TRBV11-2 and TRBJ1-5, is EAGVAQSPRYKIIEKRQSVAFWCNPISGHATLYWYQQILGQGPKLLIQFQNNGVVDDSQLPKDRFSAERLKGVDSTLKIQPAKLEDSAVYLCASSRDGGQGQPQHFGDGTRLSIL.